Below, 13 T cell receptor beta chains from the same sample are listed, as sequenced in a study of T cell responses to AZD1222 COVID-19 vaccine (dated by TCRdb to the early 2020s). The time point label for this specimen denotes: baseline before first vaccination. Library creation used the immunoSEQ multiplex PCR assay. This immuneACCESS table, as held by TCRdb, lists in-frame sequences with V and J called but not all clones. Of the missing ones, under half trace to an unresolved V gene in checked studies; the others have no known cause. Counted in this sample were 130,000 or so clones; 80% to 90% of them appeared once. The top ten clonotypes cover just under 9.5% of the sample. The material sequenced was peripheral blood, taken on day 0 of AZD1222 vaccination. The source of these receptors is an adult in good health.

The gene calls are TRBV18 and TRBJ2-7; D not certain. Looked up from germline, CDR1 is KGHSH and CDR2 is LQKENI. Trimming cost V 3 bases and J 3 bases, with 12 bases left between them. CDR3 length: 14 residues. The CDR3: CASSPGQAFYEQYF. Here the CDR3 DNA reads TGTGCCAGCTCACCGGGTCAGGCCTTCTACGAGCAGTACTTC.

The gene calls are TRBV6-1 and TRBJ2-2, with 8 bases fitting TRBD2. The CDR3 covers 16 residues. CDR1 is MNHNS, CDR2 SASEGT, per germline. V lost 4 bases and J lost 2; bases outside the gene matches: 6. CDR3 in amino acids: CASSVDSGVNTGELFF. The CDR3 DNA is TGTGCCAGCAGTGTGGATAGCGGGGTCAACACCGGGGAGCTGTTTTTT.

The chain joins TRBV6-2 or TRBV6-3 to TRBJ2-1, with 14 bases identical to TRBD2. V trimming: 6 bases; J trimming: 1 base; junction bases outside the gene matches: 14. Germline lookup yields CDR1 MNHEY and CDR2 SVGEGT. The CDR3 is 20 residues long. The CDR3 nucleotides read TGTGCCAGCAGGCCTATTCCCGGGACTAGCGGGAGTGTATCCTACAATGAGCAGTTCTTC. The encoded protein is CASRPIPGTSGSVSYNEQFF.

The chain combines TRBV2 with TRBJ1-4; the D gene is possibly TRBD1 (5 bases). Trimming left V 6 bases short and J 1 base short, with 12 bases between. The CDR3 is 15 amino acids. The germline V gene has CDR1 SNHLY and CDR2 FYNNEI. CDR3 nucleotide sequence: TGTGCCAGCAGAGCAGGGTGGTTAACTAATGAAAAACTGTTTTTT. Protein sequence: CASRAGWLTNEKLFF.

V usage is TRBV11-3 and J usage is TRBJ2-7; 9 nucleotides line up with TRBD1. This CDR3 is 16 amino acids long. CDR1 is SGHNT, CDR2 YENEEA, per germline. Trimming at V came to 4 bases and at J to 2 bases, leaving 9 bases not matched to a gene. The CDR3 DNA is TGTGCCAGCAGCTCTGAATTCGGGACAGGGCCCTACGAGCAGTACTTC. It translates to CASSSEFGTGPYEQYF.

The sample holds a few counts of this clone. The chain links TRBV30 to TRBJ1-5; D ambiguous. This CDR3 is 15 amino acids long. Germline-derived CDR1 and CDR2 are GTSNPN and SVGIG (reference sequence). V gave up 5 bases and J gave up 7 bases, with 21 bases separating them. The CDR3 here is CAWGSGVSVGQPQHF. In nucleotides, the CDR3 is TGTGCCTGGGGCTCTGGGGTTTCGGTTGGGCAGCCCCAGCATTTT.

This chain uses TRBV9 with TRBJ2-1; tentative D call: TRBD1 (6 bases). This CDR3 is built from 14 residues. Germline V gives CDR1 SGDLS, CDR2 YYNGEE. Between the trimmed V and J ends, which lost 0 bases and 7 bases, there was a span of 11 bases. The CDR3 protein is CASSVDLGANEQFF. CDR3 DNA: TGTGCCAGCAGCGTAGACCTGGGGGCAAATGAGCAGTTCTTC.

The V call is TRBV6-1, the J call TRBJ1-2, with D possibly matching TRBD1 (6 bases). The CDR3 consists of 15 residues. V lost 2 bases to trimming and J lost 2 bases, with 12 bases between them. Germline V gene lookup returns CDR1 MNHNS and CDR2 SASEGT. The CDR3 reads CASSEQGTTNYGYTF. As DNA, the CDR3 is TGTGCCAGCAGTGAACAGGGGACCACCAACTATGGCTACACCTTC.

This rearrangement joins TRBV5-4 to TRBJ1-6; D perhaps matches TRBD1 (6 bases). The length of the CDR3 is 15 residues. V was trimmed by 2 bases and J by 6 bases, leaving 12 bases between them. Germline V lookup: CDR1 SGHNT, CDR2 YYREEE (reference sequence). The CDR3 sequence is CASSLGSRGNSPLHF. CDR3 sequence (DNA): TGTGCCAGCAGCTTAGGGAGCAGGGGTAATTCACCCCTCCACTTT.

The chain has TRBV10-2 and TRBJ2-3; no reliable D call. Looked up from germline, CDR1 is WSHSY and CDR2 is SAAADI. The germline V and J ends were trimmed by 3 bases and 4 bases, with 5 bases remaining between them. The CDR3 spans 12 residues. The DNA of the CDR3 is TGCGCCAGCAGTGATGGGGCAGATACGCAGTATTTT. This codes for CASSDGADTQYF.

V gene TRBV3-1 (or the pseudogene TRBV3-2) combines with J gene TRBJ2-7, with no clear D. Germline loops: CDR1 LGHDT, CDR2 YNNKEL (reference sequence). The CDR3 has 13 residues. V was clipped by 0 bases and J by 9 bases, with 12 bases between them. The CDR3 spells CASSQDGLTRQYF. CDR3 coding DNA: TGTGCCAGCAGCCAAGACGGTCTGACTCGGCAGTACTTC.

Comments on this clone: One end of the junction is discordant with germline, which a read error may explain. The rearrangement links TRBV6-1 to TRBJ1-5; D remains ambiguous. Germline CDR1 and CDR2: MNHNS and SASEGT. CDR3 length: 14 amino acids. CDR3 sequence: CASSEDRVNQPQHF. CDR3 sequence (DNA): TGTGCCAGCAGCGAAGACCGTGTCAATCAGCCCCAGCATTTT.

This chain links TRBV9 with TRBJ2-1, with 8 bases identical to TRBD2. V was clipped by 2 bases and J by 10 bases; unmatched bases: 8. The CDR3 runs to 14 residues. Germline CDR1 and CDR2: SGDLS and YYNGEE. CDR3 protein: CASSVASGLGEQFF. In nucleotides, the CDR3 is TGTGCCAGCAGCGTGGCTAGCGGGCTCGGGGAGCAGTTCTTC.